This record concerns one T cell receptor (beta chain) sequence. Antigen: not known. The input for sorted-subset replicate PCRs was approximately 200 ng DNA, approximately 30,000 T cell genomes. Using immunoSEQ multiplex PCR, the repertoire was profiled, and TCRdb retains in-frame clones only, with some absent. The profile shows about 380,000 clones, around 96% of them singletons. This entry is derived from a study of shared clonotypes between healthy human individuals. Study overall: A few men and two women, aged 18 to 49, were donors.

The donor cohort consisted entirely of Caucasian adults residing in Nashville, Tennessee. Study-wide findings and caveats: It was anticipated that sequencing depth would influence how many clonotypes donors shared.

The CDR3 is 15 residues long. Germline V gene lookup returns CDR1 SGDLS and CDR2 YYNGEE. Between the trimmed V and J ends, which lost 0 bases and 4 bases, there was a span of 10 bases. The receptor comes from a man younger than 45 in good health. V gene TRBV9 combines with J gene TRBJ2-2; D might be TRBD2 (5 bases). The sequencing sample was made of memory CD8+ T cells sorted from blood. The subset is: CD45RO+ cells pooled with CCR7-negative TemRA cells. CDR3 in amino acids: CASSVGGLGTGELFF. The CDR3 nucleotides read TGTGCCAGCAGCGTAGGCGGGCTCGGCACCGGGGAGCTGTTTTTT.